A single sample gave rise to the 14 T cell receptor beta chains below, sequenced in a study of T cells in Graves' hyperthyroidism and ophthalmopathy. Amplification of TCR beta CDR3 regions was performed using RNA transcripts as template. Researchers ran a first-round RT-PCR on the TCR CDR3 using the HTBI primer set. From the multiplex PCR reads, TCRdb called clonotypes with MiXCR, one entry per CDR3 protein. Here the sample spans under 350,000 distinct CDR3 sequences, 21% being singletons. What was sequenced was blood. Every receptor here comes from a woman between 45 and 65 years old with Graves' hyperthyroidism.

This clonotype has at least ten counts. The V and J genes are TRBV7-2 and TRBJ2-2; no clear D. There are 14 residues in the CDR3. The ends were cut back, 0 bases at V and 6 bases at J, with 8 bases in the middle. Germline V lookup: CDR1 SGHTA, CDR2 FQGNSA. The CDR3 bases are TGTGCCAGCAGCTTAGCTATCGGGTCCGGGGAGCTGTTTTTT. It translates to CASSLAIGSGELFF.

This chain uses TRBV12-3 or TRBV12-4 with TRBJ1-2; D is unclear. The CDR3 runs to 15 residues. The ends were cut back, 2 bases at V and 0 bases at J, with 10 bases in the middle. CDR3 sequence (DNA): TGTGCCAGCAGTTTACTTAAAGGGACTAACTATGGCTACACCTTC. Amino acids: CASSLLKGTNYGYTF.

This clonotype occurred many times. The chain combines TRBV20-1 with TRBJ2-1, with TRBD2 matching 7 bases. The CDR3 sequence is 13 residues long. The junction had 6 bases not matched to a gene; V was cut back by 1 base and J by 9 bases. Germline-derived CDR1 and CDR2 are DFQATT and SNEGSKA (reference sequence). For the CDR3, the DNA is TGCAGTGCTAGAGCTCCGAGCGGGATTGAGCAGTTCTTC. It specifies CSARAPSGIEQFF.

In its sample, this clonotype was seen many times. This chain's CDR3 is CASSQGPSSEQFF. The CDR3 DNA sequence: TGTGCCAGCAGCCAAGGACCTAGCAGTGAGCAGTTCTTC. V usage is TRBV3-1 and J usage is TRBJ2-1; possibly TRBD2 for D (5 bases). There are 13 residues in the CDR3. Trimming stripped 1 base from V and 9 bases from J, with 10 bases between. Germline CDR1 and CDR2: LGHDT and YNNKEL (reference sequence).

In this sample, this clonotype turned up many times. The genes are TRBV7-3 and TRBJ2-1; 10 nucleotides agree with TRBD2. The CDR3 runs 14 residues. Germline V gene sequence: CDR1 SGHTA, CDR2 FQGTGA. V was pared by 5 bases and J by 9 bases, with 7 bases of the junction left unmatched. The CDR3 sequence is CASSPDSGRIEQFF. The CDR3 region has the DNA TGTGCCAGCAGCCCCGATAGCGGGAGGATTGAGCAGTTCTTC.

For this clonotype: A junction boundary mismatches the germline segment, possibly from a read error. The chain joins TRBV7-7 to TRBJ2-5; 12 nucleotides line up with TRBD2. This CDR3 spans 16 amino acids. Germline V gene data show CDR1 as SSHAT and CDR2 as FNYEAQ (reference sequence). For the CDR3, the DNA is TGTGCTAGCAGCCCTCGGACTAGCGGGGAGTGGGAGACCCAGTACTTC. Translating it yields CASSPRTSGEWETQYF.

This clonotype was picked up a small number of times. CDR3 DNA sequence: TGTGCCTGGGCCGGGACAGGGGTCAATGAGCAGTTCTTC. Protein: CAWAGTGVNEQFF. The chain recombines TRBV30 with TRBJ2-1, with TRBD1 identical over 10 bases. After removal of 5 bases from V and 6 bases from J, the junction contained 4 bases not matched to a gene. The germline V gene encodes CDR1 GTSNPN and CDR2 SVGIG (reference sequence). This CDR3 contains 13 residues.

At least ten counts were recorded for this clonotype. The chain uses TRBV3-1 and TRBJ2-5, with TRBD1 matching 7 bases. The CDR3 runs to 16 residues. Germline assignment: CDR1 LGHDT and CDR2 YNNKEL (reference sequence). Germline trimming cut 0 bases from V and 5 bases from J; bases unmatched to any gene: 9. The CDR3 region is CASSQDVPGGLETQYF. Written as DNA, the CDR3 is TGTGCCAGCAGCCAAGACGTGCCAGGGGGATTGGAGACCCAGTACTTC.

In this sample, this clonotype turned up a few times. V and J are TRBV9 and TRBJ2-1; D is unresolved. Trimming cost V 1 base and J 7 bases, with 3 bases left between them. CDR1 is SGDLS and CDR2 is YYNGEE in the germline V gene. The CDR3 has 11 residues. CDR3 sequence reads: CASSVSNEQFF. DNA of the CDR3: TGTGCCAGCAGCGTATCGAATGAGCAGTTCTTC.

In its sample, this clonotype was seen many times. This rearrangement joins TRBV28 to TRBJ2-7; D is tentatively TRBD1 or TRBD2 (7 bases each). The V end was cut by 8 bases, the J end by 0 bases, with 17 bases between. This CDR3 has 15 amino acids. Germline CDR1 is MDHEN and CDR2 is SYDVKM. In nucleotides, the CDR3 is TGTGCCAGCCACCCAGGGGGGGGGGGCTCCTACGAGCAGTACTTC. Its protein is CASHPGGGGSYEQYF. The full variable domain, rest sourced from reference TRBV28 and TRBJ2-7, is DVKVTQSSRYLVKRTGEKVFLECVQDMDHENMFWYRQDPGLGLRLIYFSYDVKMKEKGDIPEGYSVSREKKERFSLILESASTNQTSMYLCASHPGGGGSYEQYFGPGTRLTVT.

This clonotype was detected ten times or more. The chain uses TRBV20-1 and TRBJ2-7, with 11 bases fitting TRBD2. In germline, CDR1 is DFQATT, CDR2 SNEGSKA (reference sequence). The CDR3 consists of 13 residues. Trimming took 6 bases from V and 4 from J; bases not matched to a gene: 5. The CDR3 loop reads CSARLAGMYEQYF. The DNA of the CDR3 is TGCAGTGCCCGACTAGCGGGGATGTACGAGCAGTACTTC.

The CDR3 coding sequence is TGTGCCAGCAGCCACGGTACAGGGGTTAGCCAGCCCCAGCATTTT. Translated, it gives CASSHGTGVSQPQHF. This chain links TRBV3-1 with TRBJ1-5; 7 bases match TRBD1. The germline CDR1 and CDR2 sequences are LGHDT and YNNKEL (reference sequence). Unmatched junction bases numbered 9, after V lost 3 bases and J lost 7 bases. The CDR3 is 15 residues long.

The sample holds many counts of this clonotype. This chain connects TRBV5-8 to TRBJ2-1, with 9 nucleotides matching TRBD2. V gave up 4 bases and J gave up 5 bases; unmatched junction bases: 7. The CDR3 consists of 15 residues. Germline assignment: CDR1 SGHTS and CDR2 YDEGEE. CDR3 sequence (DNA): TGTGCCAGCAGCCAATTGGGACTAGCCAACAATGAGCAGTTCTTC. Translating it yields CASSQLGLANNEQFF.

This clonotype showed up many times. This rearrangement joins TRBV28 to TRBJ1-5; D gene ambiguous. Germline V gives CDR1 MDHEN, CDR2 SYDVKM. This CDR3 contains 14 residues. V lost 6 bases and J 1 base, leaving 10 bases between the germline ends. CDR3 coding DNA: TGTGCCAGCAGCCCCCCGTTAAGCAATCAGCCCCAGCATTTT. Protein: CASSPPLSNQPQHF.